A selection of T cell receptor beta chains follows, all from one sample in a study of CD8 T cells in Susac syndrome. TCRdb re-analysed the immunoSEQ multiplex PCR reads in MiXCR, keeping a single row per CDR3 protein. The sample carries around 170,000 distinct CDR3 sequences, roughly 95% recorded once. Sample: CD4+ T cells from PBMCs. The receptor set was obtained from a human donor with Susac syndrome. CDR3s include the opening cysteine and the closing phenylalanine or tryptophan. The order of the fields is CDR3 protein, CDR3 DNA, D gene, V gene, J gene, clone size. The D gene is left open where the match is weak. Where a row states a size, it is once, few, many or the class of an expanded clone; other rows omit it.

CDR3aa: CATSRDSVSGVDEQFF; CDR3nt: TGTGCCACCAGCAGAGATTCGGTTAGTGGGGTCGATGAGCAGTTCTTC; d_gene: .; v_gene: TRBV15; j_gene: TRBJ2-1; abundance: .
CDR3aa: CASSVGIATNEKLFF; CDR3nt: TGTGCCAGCAGCGTAGGGATTGCAACTAATGAAAAACTGTTTTTT; d_gene: .; v_gene: TRBV9; j_gene: TRBJ1-4; abundance: .
CDR3aa: CSAGTQGIDYGYTF; CDR3nt: TGCAGTGCTGGCACGCAGGGGATAGACTATGGCTACACCTTC; d_gene: .; v_gene: TRBV20-1; j_gene: TRBJ1-2; abundance: once
CDR3aa: CASGLAATGRVTGELFF; CDR3nt: TGTGCTAGTGGTTTGGCCGCGACAGGGAGGGTGACCGGGGAGCTGTTTTTT; d_gene: .; v_gene: TRBV12-5; j_gene: TRBJ2-2; abundance: .
CDR3aa: CASSLTRQDGYTF; CDR3nt: TGTGCCAGCAGTCTGACCCGACAGGACGGCTACACCTTC; d_gene: .; v_gene: TRBV7-2; j_gene: TRBJ1-2; abundance: .
CDR3aa: CASSIAGGAQPQHF; CDR3nt: TGTGCCAGCAGCATTGCTGGGGGGGCTCAGCCCCAGCATTTT; d_gene: .; v_gene: TRBV6-2/TRBV6-3; j_gene: TRBJ1-5; abundance: .
CDR3aa: CSASIGLGALVAHF; CDR3nt: TGCAGTGCTAGTATTGGCTTAGGAGCGCTCGTTGCCCATTTT; d_gene: .; v_gene: TRBV20-1; j_gene: TRBJ2-3; abundance: .
CDR3aa: CSARDWGLAGGSYNEQFF; CDR3nt: TGCAGTGCTAGAGATTGGGGACTAGCGGGGGGGTCCTACAATGAGCAGTTCTTC; d_gene: TRBD2; v_gene: TRBV20-1; j_gene: TRBJ2-1; abundance: .
CDR3aa: CSARALAGGSYEQYF; CDR3nt: TGCAGTGCTAGAGCCCTAGCGGGGGGCTCCTACGAGCAGTACTTC; d_gene: TRBD2; v_gene: TRBV20-1; j_gene: TRBJ2-7; abundance: .
CDR3aa: CASSQDPGRGYGYTF; CDR3nt: TGCGCCAGCAGCCAAGATCCGGGAAGGGGCTATGGCTACACCTTC; d_gene: .; v_gene: TRBV4-3; j_gene: TRBJ1-2; abundance: .
CDR3aa: CSVRTGGNQPQHF; CDR3nt: TGCAGCGTTCGGACAGGGGGCAATCAGCCCCAGCATTTT; d_gene: TRBD1; v_gene: TRBV29-1; j_gene: TRBJ1-5; abundance: once
CDR3aa: CASSIAGEQFF; CDR3nt: TGTGCCAGTAGTATCGCCGGGGAGCAGTTCTTC; d_gene: .; v_gene: TRBV19; j_gene: TRBJ2-1; abundance: once
CDR3aa: CSVRTTGANVLTF; CDR3nt: TGCAGCGTTCGGACAACTGGGGCCAACGTCCTGACTTTC; d_gene: .; v_gene: TRBV29-1; j_gene: TRBJ2-6; abundance: .
CDR3aa: CASSQGQREETQYF; CDR3nt: TGCGCCAGCAGCCAAGGTCAGAGGGAAGAGACCCAGTACTTC; d_gene: .; v_gene: TRBV4-3; j_gene: TRBJ2-5; abundance: .
CDR3aa: CAWSSVARATGELFF; CDR3nt: TGTGCCTGGTCAAGCGTAGCTAGGGCCACCGGGGAGCTGTTTTTT; d_gene: .; v_gene: TRBV30; j_gene: TRBJ2-2; abundance: .
CDR3aa: CASSLAGNIQYF; CDR3nt: TGTGCCAGCAGCCTAGCGGGAAACATTCAGTACTTC; d_gene: TRBD2; v_gene: TRBV6-2/TRBV6-3; j_gene: TRBJ2-4; abundance: .
CDR3aa: CAWKDRGQGHQPQHF; CDR3nt: TGTGCCTGGAAGGATCGGGGACAGGGGCACCAGCCCCAGCATTTT; d_gene: TRBD1; v_gene: TRBV30; j_gene: TRBJ1-5; abundance: .
CDR3aa: CATSDRASTDTQYF; CDR3nt: TGTGCCACCTCGGACAGGGCGAGCACAGATACGCAGTATTTT; d_gene: TRBD1; v_gene: TRBV6-1; j_gene: TRBJ2-3; abundance: once
CDR3aa: CASSLSRPYTEAFF; CDR3nt: TGTGCCAGCAGTTTATCCCGACCATACACTGAAGCTTTCTTT; d_gene: .; v_gene: TRBV28; j_gene: TRBJ1-1; abundance: .
CDR3aa: CATSDTGTGRGTGELFF; CDR3nt: TGTGCCACCAGTGACACCGGGACAGGGAGGGGGACCGGGGAGCTGTTTTTT; d_gene: TRBD1; v_gene: TRBV24-1; j_gene: TRBJ2-2; abundance: .
CDR3aa: CASSESDTQYF; CDR3nt: TGTGCCAGCAGTGAATCAGATACGCAGTATTTT; d_gene: .; v_gene: TRBV2; j_gene: TRBJ2-3; abundance: once
CDR3aa: CAWSAALPGELFF; CDR3nt: TGTGCCTGGAGTGCAGCGCTGCCCGGGGAGCTGTTTTTT; d_gene: .; v_gene: TRBV30; j_gene: TRBJ2-2; abundance: .
CDR3aa: CASSRSRVAKNIQYF; CDR3nt: TGTGCCAGCAGCCGGTCCAGGGTAGCCAAAAACATTCAGTACTTC; d_gene: .; v_gene: TRBV3-1; j_gene: TRBJ2-4; abundance: .
CDR3aa: CASSSGWAELEAFF; CDR3nt: TGTGCCAGCAGCTCCGGTTGGGCAGAACTCGAAGCTTTCTTT; d_gene: .; v_gene: TRBV7-9; j_gene: TRBJ1-1; abundance: .
CDR3aa: CASSLRLAGGQQFF; CDR3nt: TGTGCCAGCAGCTTAAGGCTAGCGGGGGGACAGCAGTTCTTC; d_gene: TRBD2; v_gene: TRBV7-2; j_gene: TRBJ2-1; abundance: .
CDR3aa: CASSYSDTQYF; CDR3nt: TGTGCCAGCAGTTACTCAGATACGCAGTATTTT; d_gene: .; v_gene: TRBV6-2/TRBV6-3; j_gene: TRBJ2-3; abundance: .
CDR3aa: CASSPSGQKSYEQYF; CDR3nt: TGTGCCAGCAGTCCTTCGGGACAGAAATCCTACGAGCAGTACTTC; d_gene: TRBD1; v_gene: TRBV12-3/TRBV12-4; j_gene: TRBJ2-7; abundance: .
CDR3aa: CASSFRGGEKLFF; CDR3nt: TGTGCCAGCAGTTTCCGTGGGGGTGAAAAACTGTTTTTT; d_gene: .; v_gene: TRBV12-3/TRBV12-4; j_gene: TRBJ1-4; abundance: .
CDR3aa: CSVEVVQIQETQYF; CDR3nt: TGCAGCGTTGAAGTAGTACAGATCCAAGAGACCCAGTACTTC; d_gene: .; v_gene: TRBV29-1; j_gene: TRBJ2-5; abundance: once
CDR3aa: CASTGQGGGYEQYF; CDR3nt: TGTGCCAGCACCGGACAGGGAGGAGGCTACGAGCAGTACTTC; d_gene: TRBD1; v_gene: TRBV6-6; j_gene: TRBJ2-7; abundance: once
CDR3aa: CASSQEPGANQPQHF; CDR3nt: TGTGCCAGCAGCCAAGAACCCGGAGCCAATCAGCCCCAGCATTTT; d_gene: .; v_gene: TRBV3-1; j_gene: TRBJ1-5; abundance: .
CDR3aa: CASSSHRAAGRDEQFF; CDR3nt: TGTGCCAGCAGCTCCCATAGGGCGGCTGGGCGGGATGAGCAGTTCTTC; d_gene: .; v_gene: TRBV7-3; j_gene: TRBJ2-1; abundance: once
CDR3aa: CSVKQGAGGTDTQYF; CDR3nt: TGCAGCGTCAAACAGGGGGCAGGTGGCACAGATACGCAGTATTTT; d_gene: TRBD1; v_gene: TRBV29-1; j_gene: TRBJ2-3; abundance: .
CDR3aa: CASSLDTEAFF; CDR3nt: TGTGCCAGCAGTTTGGACACTGAAGCTTTCTTT; d_gene: .; v_gene: TRBV12-3/TRBV12-4; j_gene: TRBJ1-1; abundance: few
CDR3aa: CASSPRALANTEAFF; CDR3nt: TGTGCCAGCAGCCCTAGGGCCCTAGCGAACACTGAAGCTTTCTTT; d_gene: .; v_gene: TRBV9; j_gene: TRBJ1-1; abundance: once
CDR3aa: CASSQALNYGYTF; CDR3nt: TGTGCCAGCAGCCAGGCCTTAAACTATGGCTACACCTTC; d_gene: .; v_gene: TRBV3-1; j_gene: TRBJ1-2; abundance: .
CDR3aa: CAWSTETVEQFF; CDR3nt: TGTGCCTGGAGTACCGAGACAGTTGAGCAGTTCTTC; d_gene: .; v_gene: TRBV30; j_gene: TRBJ2-1; abundance: .
CDR3aa: CASSLPGTSGGQETQYF; CDR3nt: TGTGCCAGCAGCCTACCTGGGACTAGCGGGGGACAAGAGACCCAGTACTTC; d_gene: TRBD2; v_gene: TRBV5-6; j_gene: TRBJ2-5; abundance: .
CDR3aa: CASSPDRAGYNEQFF; CDR3nt: TGTGCCAGCTCACCGGACAGGGCGGGGTACAATGAGCAGTTCTTC; d_gene: TRBD1; v_gene: TRBV18; j_gene: TRBJ2-1; abundance: .
CDR3aa: CAISEAPPRTNYGYTF; CDR3nt: TGTGCCATCAGTGAGGCCCCGCCGCGGACTAACTATGGCTACACCTTC; d_gene: .; v_gene: TRBV10-3; j_gene: TRBJ1-2; abundance: .
CDR3aa: CASSPKIGTGSHEQYF; CDR3nt: TGTGCCAGCAGCCCGAAGATCGGGACAGGGTCCCACGAGCAGTACTTC; d_gene: TRBD1; v_gene: TRBV9; j_gene: TRBJ2-7; abundance: .
CDR3aa: CASSWVLAGNEQFF; CDR3nt: TGTGCCAGCAGCTGGGTTCTAGCGGGGAATGAGCAGTTCTTC; d_gene: TRBD2; v_gene: TRBV11-2; j_gene: TRBJ2-1; abundance: .
CDR3aa: CSVGLNLNTEAFF; CDR3nt: TGCAGCGTCGGACTGAATTTGAACACTGAAGCTTTCTTT; d_gene: .; v_gene: TRBV29-1; j_gene: TRBJ1-1; abundance: .
CDR3aa: CSVGGPWDEQYF; CDR3nt: TGCAGCGTTGGGGGACCCTGGGACGAGCAGTACTTC; d_gene: .; v_gene: TRBV29-1; j_gene: TRBJ2-7; abundance: .
CDR3aa: CAWRALDRLNTEAFF; CDR3nt: TGTGCCTGGAGGGCTCTAGATAGGTTGAACACTGAAGCTTTCTTT; d_gene: .; v_gene: TRBV30; j_gene: TRBJ1-1; abundance: once
CDR3aa: CATSDPDSRYTF; CDR3nt: TGTGCCACCAGTGATCCTGACAGCCGCTACACCTTC; d_gene: .; v_gene: TRBV24-1; j_gene: TRBJ1-2; abundance: .
CDR3aa: CASSPLFLETQYF; CDR3nt: TGTGCCAGCAGTCCACTATTTTTAGAGACCCAGTACTTC; d_gene: .; v_gene: TRBV7-2; j_gene: TRBJ2-5; abundance: .
CDR3aa: CASSPPGRGGNEQFF; CDR3nt: TGTGCCAGCAGCCCACCGGGACGGGGAGGAAATGAGCAGTTCTTC; d_gene: .; v_gene: TRBV7-2; j_gene: TRBJ2-1; abundance: once
CDR3aa: CASSQLPKPGANVLTF; CDR3nt: TGCGCCAGCAGCCAACTCCCCAAGCCTGGGGCCAACGTCCTGACTTTC; d_gene: .; v_gene: TRBV4-1; j_gene: TRBJ2-6; abundance: .
CDR3aa: CAWSAQSGNTIYF; CDR3nt: TGTGCCTGGAGTGCCCAGTCTGGAAACACCATATATTTT; d_gene: .; v_gene: TRBV30; j_gene: TRBJ1-3; abundance: .